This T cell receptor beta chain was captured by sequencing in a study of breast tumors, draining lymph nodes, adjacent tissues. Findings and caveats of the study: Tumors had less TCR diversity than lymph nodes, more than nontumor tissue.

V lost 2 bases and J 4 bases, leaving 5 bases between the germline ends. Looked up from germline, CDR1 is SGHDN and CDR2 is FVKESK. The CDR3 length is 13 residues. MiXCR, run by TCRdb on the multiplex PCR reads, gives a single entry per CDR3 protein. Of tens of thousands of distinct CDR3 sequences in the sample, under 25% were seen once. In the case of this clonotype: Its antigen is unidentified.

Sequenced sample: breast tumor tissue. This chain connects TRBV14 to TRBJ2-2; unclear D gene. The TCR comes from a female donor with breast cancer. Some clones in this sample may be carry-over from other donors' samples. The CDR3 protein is CASSQSRTGELFF. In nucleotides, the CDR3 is TGTGCCAGCAGCCAAAGCCGCACCGGGGAGCTGTTTTTT.